The rows below give T cell receptor beta chains drawn from one sample of a study of blood T cells in healthy people across ages. A single record per CDR3 protein comes from TCRdb applying MiXCR to the 5' RACE reads. Of approximately 360,000 distinct CDR3 sequences listed, more than 45% were seen once; the top ten hold about 54%. Sequencing used blood. The receptors here all came from a man in his sixties in good health. CDR3s leave out the opening cysteine and the closing phenylalanine or tryptophan.

16	TRBV12-3/TRBV12-4	TRBJ1-5	ASSLRDRLSMGNQPQH
10	TRBV29-1	TRBJ2-2	SGGGNTGELF
12	TRBV10-3	TRBJ2-1	AISQTGGRNEQF
12	TRBV10-3	TRBJ2-1	AISEPVVMAEQF
14	TRBV24-1	TRBJ2-3	ATSDSPQKLGGGQY
11	TRBV24-1	TRBJ2-2	ATSTVNTGELF
13	TRBV6-2/TRBV6-3	TRBJ2-3	ASSIQGARPDTQY
12	TRBV5-1	TRBJ2-3	ASREQPTTDTQY
10	TRBV6-6	TRBJ2-5	AGSTGVKTQY
12	TRBV7-9	TRBJ1-1	ASSLDRRNTEAF
13	TRBV5-1	TRBJ2-1	ASSPGTVGDNEQF
13	TRBV7-9	TRBJ2-1	ASSPSQRVYNEQF
10	TRBV6-2/TRBV6-3	TRBJ2-1	ASSLPAGEGF
13	TRBV18	TRBJ2-3	ASSPRLTVTDTQY
12	TRBV29-1	TRBJ2-1	SVHPDRYYNEQF
15	TRBV7-2	TRBJ1-1	ASSPGTGAQGGTEAF